These 32 T cell receptor beta chains share one sample of origin, sequenced in a study of cytomegalovirus exposure and HLA in healthy donors. The study ran its PCR with 60 Vbeta and 13 Jbeta primers. Sequenced by immunoSEQ multiplex PCR; TCRdb stores in-frame clones only, minus some. The sample has about 190,000 clones, about four fifths seen once. Sequencing was performed on PBMCs. These receptors were collected from a man aged 18 to 29 in good health and CMV-seronegative.

This clone was seen a few times. The chain recombines TRBV6-6 with TRBJ2-7; 7 positions agree with TRBD2. The CDR3 contains 15 residues. Germline CDR1 and CDR2: MNHNY and SVGAGI (reference sequence). Losses at the gene ends were 10 bases for V and 4 bases for J; bases not matched to a gene: 16. In DNA form, the CDR3 reads TGTGCCACGCTAATAATCCGGGACTACGCTTACGAGCAGTACTTC. It translates to CATLIIRDYAYEQYF.

The chain has TRBV6-5 and TRBJ2-7, with a weak D call TRBD1 (5 bases). V shed 8 bases and J shed 6 bases, with 20 bases lying between them. The CDR3 spans 14 residues. CDR1 is MNHEY and CDR2 is SVGAGI in the germline V gene. CDR3 sequence: CASQPGRARGEQYF. The CDR3 DNA sequence: TGTGCCAGCCAACCGGGCAGGGCTCGTGGCGAGCAGTACTTC.

The J gene is TRBJ2-5, the V gene TRBV4-1; D is perhaps TRBD1 (5 bases). CDR1 MGHRA and CDR2 YSYEKL come from the germline V gene. The CDR3 covers 15 residues. V shed 6 bases and J shed 4 bases, with 18 bases lying between them. The CDR3 DNA is TGCGCCAGCAGGCCTTCACAGGCCCTAACAGAGACCCAGTACTTC. This translates into CASRPSQALTETQYF.

This chain links TRBV29-1 with TRBJ1-3; D is unresolved. V lost 6 bases and J 0 bases, leaving 15 bases between the germline ends. Germline assignment: CDR1 SQVTM and CDR2 ANQGSEA. This CDR3 is built from 15 residues. CDR3 DNA sequence: TGCAGCGTAAGACCCGGCGGAAGCTCTGGAAACACCATATATTTT. This gives the protein CSVRPGGSSGNTIYF. The whole variable domain, remainder taken from reference TRBV29-1 and TRBJ1-3, is SAVISQKPSRDICQRGTSLTIQCQVDSQVTMMFWYRQQPGQSLTLIATANQGSEATYESGFVIDKFPISRPNLTFSTLTVSNMSPEDSSIYLCSVRPGGSSGNTIYFGEGSWLTVV.

V is TRBV5-1 and J is TRBJ1-4, with D possibly being TRBD1 (5 bases). CDR3 length: 16 amino acids. CDR1 is SGHRS and CDR2 is YFSETQ in the germline V gene. The germline V and J ends were trimmed by 0 bases and 6 bases, with 15 bases remaining between them. The CDR3 here is CASSLGGTEGYEKLFF. The CDR3 coding sequence is TGCGCCAGCAGCTTGGGGGGCACGGAAGGATATGAAAAACTGTTTTTT.

The chain joins TRBV18 to TRBJ1-3, with a weak D call TRBD1 (5 bases). CDR1 KGHSH and CDR2 LQKENI come from the germline V gene. Deletions cut 1 base from V and 5 bases from J, with 9 bases between. The CDR3 consists of 14 residues. DNA for the CDR3: TGTGCCAGCTCACCACAGGGGATTAGAAACACCATATATTTT. As protein: CASSPQGIRNTIYF.

The chain is built from TRBV4-1 and TRBJ1-5, with unresolved D. Germline V gene data show CDR1 as MGHRA and CDR2 as YSYEKL. The CDR3 sequence is 15 residues long. Trimming took 0 bases from V and 3 from J, leaving 9 bases between them. The CDR3 sequence is CASSQDPFFNQPQHF. CDR3 nucleotide sequence: TGCGCCAGCAGCCAAGATCCCTTTTTCAATCAGCCCCAGCATTTT.

This chain links TRBV5-4 with TRBJ2-7; D is perhaps TRBD2 (6 bases). The CDR3 has 14 residues. CDR1 is SGHNT, CDR2 YYREEE, per germline (reference sequence). Trimming took 4 bases from V and 4 from J, leaving 15 bases between them. The CDR3 DNA sequence: TGTGCCAGCAGCGGAGACTTGGGGGGATACGAGCAGTACTTC. Protein sequence: CASSGDLGGYEQYF.

The chain joins TRBV9 to TRBJ2-3, with D possibly TRBD2 on 6 matching bases. Germline loops: CDR1 SGDLS, CDR2 YYNGEE. The CDR3 has 16 residues. Trimming cost V 3 bases and J 2 bases, with 16 bases left between them. CDR3 loop: CASSGSTSFVTDTQYF. The DNA for the CDR3 is TGTGCCAGCAGCGGCAGCACTAGCTTTGTCACAGATACGCAGTATTTT.

J is TRBJ2-7 and V is TRBV7-2, with D possibly matching TRBD1 (7 bases). V shed 5 bases and J shed 3 bases, with 17 bases lying between them. The CDR3 sequence is 15 residues long. Germline CDR1 is SGHTA and CDR2 is FQGNSA. This CDR3 reads CASSTQQGTYYEQYF. CDR3 bases: TGTGCCAGCAGCACCCAACAGGGGACTTACTACGAGCAGTACTTC.

The CDR3 nucleotides read TGCGCCAGCAGCCAATTCCCCGACAGCTATGGCTACACCTTC. Its protein product is CASSQFPDSYGYTF. This chain joins TRBV4-3 and TRBJ1-2; possible D gene TRBD1, 5 bases. This CDR3 is built from 14 residues. Trimming shortened V by 2 bases and J by 4 bases, and 11 bases separated the two germline ends. Germline-derived CDR1 and CDR2 are LGHNA and YSLEER.

This clone was detected a few times. The chain has TRBV7-9 and TRBJ1-5, with a possible D match to TRBD1 (6 bases). The CDR3 totals 17 residues. V dropped 0 bases and J dropped 2 bases, with 14 bases sitting between them. Germline loops: CDR1 SEHNR, CDR2 FQNEAQ (reference sequence). The CDR3 protein is CASSLAGGGAGNQPQHF. In DNA form, the CDR3 reads TGTGCCAGCAGCTTAGCGGGGGGGGGCGCAGGCAATCAGCCCCAGCATTTT.

V gene TRBV11-2 combines with J gene TRBJ2-7, with a tentative D call TRBD1 (5 bases). This CDR3 contains 16 residues. V dropped 2 bases and J dropped 2 bases, with 16 bases sitting between them. CDR1 and CDR2 from the germline V gene are SGHAT and FQNNGV. CDR3 bases: TGTGCCAGCAGCTTAATCCTGAGTGGGGCAACCTACGAGCAGTACTTC. Its protein product is CASSLILSGATYEQYF.

The chain employs TRBV13 and TRBJ2-2, with 7 bases that match TRBD2. Germline V gives CDR1 PRHDT, CDR2 FYEKMQ (reference sequence). The J segment lost 2 bases and the V segment lost 2 bases, leaving 14 bases of the junction unmatched. The CDR3 is 19 amino acids. The DNA of the CDR3 is TGTGCCAGCAGCTTATCTCCCATACTGGGGGGGATTAACACCGGGGAGCTGTTTTTT. This gives the protein CASSLSPILGGINTGELFF.

The chain uses TRBV18 and TRBJ2-5, with 8 nucleotides matching TRBD1. J lost 6 bases, V lost 3 bases, and 3 bases had no gene match. Germline CDR1 is KGHSH and CDR2 is LQKENI. This CDR3 has 13 residues. CDR3 sequence reads: CASSPGQGQTQYF. CDR3 nucleotide sequence: TGTGCCAGCTCACCCGGACAGGGACAGACCCAGTACTTC.

The chain combines TRBV7-2 with TRBJ1-5; 10 bases align to TRBD1. This CDR3 is built from 16 residues. Germline V gene lookup returns CDR1 SGHTA and CDR2 FQGNSA. J gave up 2 bases and V 8 bases, and 9 bases lay outside the gene matches. In DNA form, the CDR3 reads TGTGCCAGCCGCCGACAGGGGGCTGAGGGCAATCAGCCCCAGCATTTT. This gives the protein CASRRQGAEGNQPQHF. The whole variable domain, filled in from reference TRBV7-2 and TRBJ1-5, reads GAGVSQSPSNKVTEKGKDVELRCDPISGHTALYWYRQSLGQGLEFLIYFQGNSAPDKSGLPSDRFSAERTGGSVSTLTIQRTQQEDSAVYLCASRRQGAEGNQPQHFGDGTRLSIL.

The chain carries TRBV7-9 and TRBJ1-5; weak D call: TRBD1 (5 bases). V was pared by 2 bases and J by 3 bases, with 11 bases between. The CDR3 length is 15 residues. Per germline, CDR1 SEHNR and CDR2 FQNEAQ (reference sequence). Here the CDR3 reads CASSLSGGINQPQHF. The CDR3 DNA reads TGTGCCAGCAGCTTATCGGGGGGAATCAATCAGCCCCAGCATTTT.

The rearrangement links TRBV29-1 to TRBJ1-2; D is possibly TRBD1 (5 bases). The CDR3 extends over 13 amino acids. From germline, CDR1 is SQVTM and CDR2 ANQGSEA. V gave up 4 bases and J gave up 8 bases, with 17 bases separating them. This CDR3 is CSVVYRPLVGYTF. CDR3 DNA sequence: TGCAGCGTTGTATACAGGCCATTAGTAGGCTACACCTTC.

This chain uses TRBV4-3 with TRBJ1-2, with 10 bases identical to TRBD1. From germline, CDR1 is LGHNA and CDR2 YSLEER. J was trimmed by 7 bases and V by 3 bases; bases with no gene match: 14. The length of the CDR3 is 17 residues. The CDR3 nucleotides read TGCGCCAGCAGCCAGGATCGTCCGGGACAGGGGATAGGTGGCTACACCTTC. Protein: CASSQDRPGQGIGGYTF.

The chain employs TRBV27 and TRBJ1-1; no reliable D call. CDR1 and CDR2 from the germline V gene are MNHEY and SMNVEV (reference sequence). This CDR3 has 13 amino acids. V lost 2 bases, J lost 6 bases, and 10 bases lay in between. Here the CDR3 reads CASSLNGVAEAFF. In DNA form, the CDR3 reads TGTGCCAGCAGTTTAAACGGGGTCGCTGAAGCTTTCTTT.

The chain couples TRBV6-1 to TRBJ2-5; 13 bases match TRBD2. V dropped 6 bases and J dropped 0; count of bases not matched to a gene: 1. Germline CDR1 MNHNS, CDR2 SASEGT. The CDR3 is 15 residues long. CDR3 nucleotide sequence: TGTGCCAGCAGCGGACTAGCGGGGGACCAAGAGACCCAGTACTTC. Its translation is CASSGLAGDQETQYF.

This chain joins TRBV5-4 and TRBJ2-4; D possibly corresponds to TRBD2 (6 bases). The germline gives CDR1 SGHNT, CDR2 YYREEE (reference sequence). V was shortened by 4 bases and J by 4 bases, with 15 bases between the two germline ends. The CDR3 extends over 15 amino acids. The CDR3 loop reads CASSPGRDLKNIQYF. The CDR3 bases are TGTGCCAGCAGCCCAGGGCGGGATCTAAAAAACATTCAGTACTTC.

This chain uses TRBV6-6 with TRBJ2-7; 10 positions match TRBD1. The CDR3 sequence is 14 residues long. The junction had 5 bases not matched to a gene; V was cut back by 5 bases and J by 4 bases. Looked up from germline, CDR1 is MNHNY and CDR2 is SVGAGI (reference sequence). The CDR3 DNA follows: TGTGCCAGCAGTAGCCGGGACAGGGGATACGAGCAGTACTTC. This codes for CASSSRDRGYEQYF.

This chain connects TRBV27 to TRBJ2-5; 7 nucleotides line up with TRBD1. Trimming removed 4 bases from V and 3 bases from J; junction bases left unmatched: 11. Germline V gene sequence: CDR1 MNHEY, CDR2 SMNVEV (reference sequence). The CDR3 runs to 16 residues. This CDR3 reads CASSSYQPTGEETQYF. CDR3 sequence (DNA): TGTGCCAGCAGTTCCTACCAACCTACAGGGGAAGAGACCCAGTACTTC.

J is TRBJ2-3 and V is TRBV7-9, with 10 bases identical to TRBD1. V trimming: 5 bases; J trimming: 4 bases; junction bases outside the gene matches: 3. The CDR3 has 14 amino acids. Germline assignment: CDR1 SEHNR and CDR2 FQNEAQ (reference sequence). CDR3 nucleotide sequence: TGTGCCAGCAGCCTGGACAGGGGGGCAGATACGCAGTATTTT. It specifies CASSLDRGADTQYF.

V is TRBV6-5 and J is TRBJ1-5; D unresolved. The CDR3 extends over 13 amino acids. Germline assignment: CDR1 MNHEY and CDR2 SVGAGI. Trimming cost V 7 bases and J 0 bases, with 7 bases left between them. This CDR3 reads CASKRDSNQPQHF. DNA of the CDR3: TGTGCCAGCAAACGCGATAGCAATCAGCCCCAGCATTTT.

The chain links TRBV18 to TRBJ2-7, with TRBD1 identical over 8 bases. CDR1 is KGHSH and CDR2 is LQKENI in the germline V gene. The CDR3 covers 16 residues. The ends lost 2 bases at V and 6 bases at J; junction bases unmatched: 12. CDR3 amino acids: CASSPSDRARGGEQYF. Written as DNA, the CDR3 is TGTGCCAGCTCACCATCGGACAGGGCCCGTGGGGGCGAGCAGTACTTC.

This sequence joins TRBV10-2 and TRBJ2-3; D possibly corresponds to TRBD1 (6 bases). Germline-derived CDR1 and CDR2 are WSHSY and SAAADI. There are 14 residues in the CDR3. Trimming took 3 bases from V and 4 from J, leaving 11 bases between them. Here the CDR3 reads CASSEQGFADTQYF. The DNA for the CDR3 is TGCGCCAGCAGTGAACAGGGTTTCGCAGATACGCAGTATTTT.

The chain carries TRBV14 and TRBJ1-2, with a tentative D call TRBD1 (6 bases). Trimming took 3 bases from V and 4 from J, leaving 18 bases between them. The CDR3 spans 16 residues. In germline, CDR1 is SGHDN, CDR2 FVKESK. In DNA, the CDR3 is TGTGCCAGCAGCCACCAGCTCGGGGGGCCCATCTATGGCTACACCTTC. This codes for CASSHQLGGPIYGYTF.

This clone was seen only a few times. V usage is TRBV4-3 and J usage is TRBJ2-7, with D hard to call. With 1 base removed from V and 3 bases from J, the gap between germline ends came to 13 bases. This CDR3 spans 15 amino acids. Looked up from germline, CDR1 is LGHNA and CDR2 is YSLEER. The CDR3 here is CASSQGVGSYYEQYF. CDR3 coding DNA: TGCGCCAGCAGCCAAGGTGTGGGTAGCTACTACGAGCAGTACTTC.

As regards this clone: An end of the junction does not agree with germline; a read error may underlie this. V gene TRBV28 combines with J gene TRBJ2-7; D might be TRBD1 (8 bases). The CDR3 runs 19 residues. Germline V lookup: CDR1 MDHEN, CDR2 SYDVKM. CDR3 in DNA: TGTGCCAGCAGTTCATTCACCCGGGGGAGGGACAGGAATCCTTCGTCGACTTCTTTC. Translation: CASSSFTRGRDRNPSSTSF. Supplemented by reference TRBV28 and TRBJ2-7, the full variable domain reads DVKVTQSSRYLVKRTGEKVFLECVQDMDHENMFWYRQDPGLGLRLIYFSYDVKMKEKGDIPEGYSVSREKKERFSLILESASTNQTSMYLCASSSFTRGRDRNPSSTSFGPGTRLTVT.

The chain employs TRBV10-1 and TRBJ2-7; 7 bases are shared with TRBD1. CDR3 length equals 13 residues. V shed 3 bases, J shed 5 bases, and the junction held 4 bases outside the gene matches. In germline, CDR1 is WNHNN, CDR2 SYGVQD (reference sequence). The CDR3 DNA sequence: TGCGCCAGCAGTGAAAGACAGGGCGACGAGCAGTACTTC. Its protein product is CASSERQGDEQYF.